This entry is about one TCR beta chain. Its target is not known. TCRdb independently ran MiXCR on the 5' RACE reads; one entry per CDR3 protein. This table holds roughly 110,000 distinct CDR3 sequences, 20% to 25% found once. This sample was taken from a study of T-cell memory formation after mild COVID-19. Unmatched junction bases numbered 6, after V lost 2 bases and J lost 11 bases. The CDR3 runs 12 residues. Per the germline V gene, CDR1 is SGHNT and CDR2 is YYREEE (reference sequence). The study's findings and limits: Confirmation of SARS-CoV-2 specificity was lacking for second-wave clones peaking day 37.

J is TRBJ1-1 and V is TRBV5-4; 7 bases agree with TRBD1. The sequenced sample was PBMCs or a T cell subset sorted from them (not recorded which). This clonotype was sampled from a man aged 18 to 35 who had mild COVID-19 (a few samples of this study predate the infection). Cell type and time point are not known. CDR3 loop: CASSLQDRMAFF. The CDR3 DNA follows: TGTGCCAGCAGCTTACAGGACAGGATGGCTTTCTTT.